These 7 T cell receptor beta chains originate from one sample sequenced in a study of blood T cell repertoires in COVID-19. Repertoires were generated with immunoSEQ multiplex PCR, while TCRdb's copy carries only in-frame clones and drops some. The sample lists 350,000 to 400,000 clones, roughly nine tenths occurring once. The specimen was PBMCs or T cells enriched from blood (not recorded which). All receptors come from a man aged 18 to 29 who had recovered from COVID-19.

This clone was counted a few times. The V and J genes are TRBV5-1 and TRBJ1-6; TRBD1 matches at 8 bases. The CDR3 runs to 14 residues. V trimming: 4 bases; J trimming: 10 bases; junction bases outside the gene matches: 7. Germline V gives CDR1 SGHRS, CDR2 YFSETQ. For the CDR3, the DNA is TGCGCCAGCAGCACCGGACAGGGAGGCTCACCCCTCCACTTT. Protein: CASSTGQGGSPLHF.

The chain recombines TRBV6-6 with TRBJ2-4, with D perhaps TRBD2 (5 bases). The CDR3 consists of 19 residues. V shed 5 bases and J shed 0 bases, with 23 bases lying between them. Germline V lookup: CDR1 MNHNY, CDR2 SVGAGI (reference sequence). The CDR3 spells CASSRAISGNTLAKNIQYF. The CDR3 DNA reads as TGTGCCAGCAGTCGGGCTATCTCGGGGAATACCCTAGCCAAAAACATTCAGTACTTC.

The chain joins TRBV5-1 to TRBJ2-4, with D unresolved. Trimming stripped 4 bases from V and 1 base from J, with 9 bases between. The CDR3 spans 14 residues. The germline V gene encodes CDR1 SGHRS and CDR2 YFSETQ. The DNA for the CDR3 is TGCGCCAGCAGCCACGGAGAGGCCAAAAACATTCAGTACTTC. The encoded protein is CASSHGEAKNIQYF. Looking up the rest from reference TRBV5-1 and TRBJ2-4 gives the full variable domain: KAGVTQTPRYLIKTRGQQVTLSCSPISGHRSVSWYQQTPGQGLQFLFEYFSETQRNKGNFPGRFSGRQFSNSRSEMNVSTLELGDSALYLCASSHGEAKNIQYFGAGTRLSVL.

This clone occurred once. The chain joins TRBV27 to TRBJ1-5; D not resolved. The V gene lost 2 bases and the J gene lost 0 bases, with 8 bases spanning the gap. Germline V gene sequence: CDR1 MNHEY, CDR2 SMNVEV (reference sequence). The CDR3 sequence is 15 residues long. The CDR3 DNA follows: TGTGCCAGCAGTTTACCAGAAAATAGCAATCAGCCCCAGCATTTT. As protein: CASSLPENSNQPQHF.

The J gene is TRBJ2-2, the V gene TRBV12-5, with D perhaps TRBD2 (6 bases). V gave up 0 bases and J gave up 11 bases, with 10 bases separating them. The CDR3 contains 13 residues. From germline, CDR1 is LGHNT and CDR2 FRNRAP. CDR3 DNA sequence: TGTGCTAGTGGTTTGGTCGGGGGTCATGAGCTGTTTTTT. Amino acids: CASGLVGGHELFF.

This clone was detected once. The gene calls are TRBV12-3 or TRBV12-4 and TRBJ2-3; weak D call: TRBD2 (6 bases). There are 13 residues in the CDR3. V dropped 7 bases and J dropped 5 bases, with 13 bases sitting between them. CDR3 nucleotides: TGTGCCAGCACTGCCGGGGAGGTAGATACGCAGTATTTT. Amino acid sequence: CASTAGEVDTQYF.

This clone was observed a single time. At the DNA level, this CDR3 is encoded by other sequences in the same sample as well. V is TRBV5-1 and J is TRBJ2-7; 11 bases map to TRBD1. The CDR3 totals 14 residues. Germline values: CDR1 SGHRS, CDR2 YFSETQ. Trimming at V came to 4 bases and at J to 2 bases, leaving 2 bases not matched to a gene. The DNA for the CDR3 is TGCGCCAGCAGCCCGGGACAGGGGGCCTACGAGCAGTACTTC. Translation: CASSPGQGAYEQYF.